These T cell receptor beta chains were read from a single sample in a study of blood T cell repertoires in COVID-19. The repertoire was sequenced with immunoSEQ multiplex PCR; TCRdb's copy has only in-frame clones and lacks some. The sample shows about 210,000 clones, 88% of them seen only once. The sequencing sample was made of peripheral blood. The receptors come from a man between 70 and 80 years old with acute or convalescent COVID-19. The conserved cysteine and the conserved F or W are not part of the CDR3 here. Not every row has a clone size; where given, it reads once, few, many or a size class.

cdr3_aa clone_size v_call
ASTLSPSGSSEQY once TRBV7-6
ASDPTGLNTEAF NA TRBV19
AWSRQDEQF NA TRBV30
ASSRGQGWEKLF NA TRBV6-6
ASSLAREGVNEKLF NA TRBV5-6
ASSPGPPGSPLH NA TRBV5-1
ASNRGNQPQH once TRBV2
ASSSQGSYTDTQY NA TRBV11-2
ASSVGLIASGSNEQF NA TRBV9
ASTSAGGYNEQF once TRBV28
ASSTWTSTSTDTQY once TRBV7-8
ASSQPGLAALGTGELF NA TRBV3-1/TRBV3-2
ASSQLADGYT NA TRBV3-1/TRBV3-2
AISESSLGGSGTEAF NA TRBV10-3
ASTTQGVGGYT NA TRBV19
ASSSRGPYEQF NA TRBV11-1
ASSPRKVGSKQY NA TRBV19
ASSLEPGTGGEKLF NA TRBV5-1
ASRLALSGANVLT NA TRBV19
ASSYKTSGSSEQY NA TRBV7-8
ASSERFGGTPKGDIQY NA TRBV2
ATRGFSYGTGELF NA TRBV19
ASSEGLARETQY NA TRBV9
AISPGLEKGYEQY few TRBV10-3
ASRPGGTEAF NA TRBV28
ASSLRHEQF NA TRBV7-3
ASSKGFRVRGKAYSNQPQH medium-sized TRBV21-1
ASSSSGDEKLF NA TRBV18
ASQQNSGNTIY NA TRBV5-4
ASSIRRGSSYEQY once TRBV19
ASSPLQGDTEAF NA TRBV18
ASSTDMNTEAF NA TRBV12-3/TRBV12-4
AIRDPVRGENTEAF NA TRBV10-3
ASSYGGPLGEAF few TRBV6-2/TRBV6-3
ASSFQNTGELF once TRBV28
ASSPIGLVNNEQF NA TRBV7-9
ASSRTQTNYGYT NA TRBV3-1/TRBV3-2
ASSLGGQGRQETQY few TRBV5-4
ASSLGGTSGSVQY NA TRBV13
ASSQWGGTEAF few TRBV3-1/TRBV3-2
ATSAQGLAGTYEQF NA TRBV24-1
ASSLKWNSAGEQF NA TRBV7-3
ASSSRDRSSYNSPLH NA TRBV14
ASSPSTGVTEAF NA TRBV28
ASSLLTGGGEKLF NA TRBV7-9
ASSFGTADGYT NA TRBV12-3/TRBV12-4
ASSPRGLAGYTDTQY NA TRBV19
ASSPTGTGDTSRGEQY NA TRBV18
ASSLDRSGYGYT NA TRBV5-5